These 27 T cell receptor beta chains originate from one sample sequenced in a study of blood T cells in healthy people across ages. A second PCR, run for roughly 7 to 12 cycles, used a sample-barcoded 5' primer plus a J-beta primer mix. TCRdb reprocessed the 5' RACE reads with MiXCR, giving one entry per CDR3 protein. This table holds roughly 1.4 million distinct CDR3 sequences, around 59% found once. Sequencing was performed on blood. All receptors derive from a man aged 18-30 years in good health.

The V gene is TRBV7-9, the J gene TRBJ1-5; no definite D call. Germline V CDR1 and CDR2: SEHNR, FQNEAQ (reference sequence). V gave up 6 bases and J gave up 2 bases, with 5 bases separating them. There are 12 residues in the CDR3. CDR3 region: CASRIGNQPQHF. CDR3 sequence (DNA): TGTGCCAGCAGAATTGGCAATCAGCCCCAGCATTTT.

This sequence joins TRBV6-1 and TRBJ1-1; tentatively, D is TRBD1 (6 bases). Germline V lookup: CDR1 MNHNS, CDR2 SASEGT. The CDR3 sequence is 12 residues long. The V end was cut by 3 bases, the J end by 10 bases, with 12 bases between. In nucleotides, the CDR3 is TGTGCCAGCAGTGACTTTAAGGGGGTAGCTTTCTTT. It specifies CASSDFKGVAFF.

The chain joins TRBV25-1 to TRBJ2-5, with D maybe TRBD1 (6 bases). The J call may be faulty, since TRBJ2-7 better matches the DNA end. The CDR3 length is 13 residues. The germline CDR1 and CDR2 sequences are MGHDK and SYGVNS. CDR3 protein: CASGYATGIEQYF. CDR3 coding DNA: TGTGCCAGCGGATACGCTACAGGGATCGAGCAGTACTTC.

This clonotype showed up just once. J is TRBJ2-3 and V is TRBV27, with TRBD2 identical over 7 bases. Germline CDR1 and CDR2: MNHEY and SMNVEV (reference sequence). The CDR3 is 15 amino acids. The junction had 6 bases not matched to a gene; V was cut back by 4 bases and J by 2 bases. CDR3 bases: TGTGCCAGCAGTTGGGCTAGCGGAAACACAGATACGCAGTATTTT. Protein: CASSWASGNTDTQYF.

The chain has TRBV9 and TRBJ1-2; 9 bases line up with TRBD1. With 4 bases clipped from V and 12 bases from J, the junction kept 13 bases outside the gene matches. This CDR3 comprises 14 residues. The V gene's germline CDR1 is SGDLS and CDR2 YYNGEE. The CDR3 sequence is CASSLQMDRGGNTF. CDR3 sequence (DNA): TGTGCCAGCAGCCTCCAGATGGACAGGGGTGGAAACACCTTC.

This clonotype was seen just once. This chain uses TRBV4-2 with TRBJ2-5, with D perhaps matching TRBD1 (5 bases). Germline CDR1 and CDR2: LGHNA and YNFKEQ. The CDR3 has 15 residues. The V and J ends lost 3 bases and 11 bases respectively, with 22 bases between them. CDR3 bases: TGTGCCAGCAGCCAGGCAACCCGCCAGGGAAAAGGGCAGTACTTC. It yields the protein CASSQATRQGKGQYF.

The chain has TRBV20-1 and TRBJ2-7, with no clear D. The CDR3 is 13 amino acids. Trimming left V 2 bases short and J 4 bases short, with 12 bases between. Germline loops: CDR1 DFQATT, CDR2 SNEGSKA (reference sequence). The CDR3 loop reads CSARPTDRYEQYF. Written as DNA, the CDR3 is TGCAGTGCTAGACCTACGGACCGGTACGAGCAGTACTTC.

In DNA, the CDR3 is TGTGCCAGCAGCGTATACCAGAACTCCTACGAGCAGTACTTC. It codes for CASSVYQNSYEQYF. The J gene is TRBJ2-7, the V gene TRBV9, with D uncertain. The CDR3 is 14 amino acids. CDR1 SGDLS and CDR2 YYNGEE come from the germline V gene. Trimming removed 1 base from V and 0 bases from J, with 8 bases in between. Based on the CDR3 plus reference TRBV9 and TRBJ2-7, the full variable domain is DSGVTQTPKHLITATGQRVTLRCSPRSGDLSVYWYQQSLDQGLQFLIQYYNGEERAKGNILERFSAQQFPDLHSELNLSSLELGDSALYFCASSVYQNSYEQYFGPGTRLTVT.

This clonotype was seen just once. The chain recombines TRBV20-1 with TRBJ1-6, with unresolved D. The CDR3 covers 12 residues. V gave up 4 bases and J gave up 7 bases, with 8 bases separating them. Germline V gives CDR1 DFQATT, CDR2 SNEGSKA (reference sequence). CDR3 protein: CSAIAGNSPLHF. As DNA, the CDR3 is TGCAGTGCTATCGCGGGGAATTCACCCCTCCACTTT.

The chain is built from TRBV27 and TRBJ1-1; D might be TRBD1 (6 bases). V lost 6 bases to trimming and J lost 7 bases, with 18 bases between them. This CDR3 has 14 residues. The germline gives CDR1 MNHEY, CDR2 SMNVEV (reference sequence). CDR3 loop: CASSPMTGPDEAFF. CDR3 DNA: TGTGCCAGCAGCCCGATGACAGGACCAGATGAAGCTTTCTTT.

The genes are TRBV5-1 and TRBJ2-2; a possible D gene is TRBD1 (5 bases). Germline V gene data show CDR1 as SGHRS and CDR2 as YFSETQ. The length of the CDR3 is 18 residues. The V end was cut by 0 bases, the J end by 2 bases, with 17 bases between. This chain's CDR3 is CASSLGFQGTLNTGELFF. In DNA, the CDR3 is TGCGCCAGCAGCTTGGGTTTTCAGGGTACCCTCAACACCGGGGAGCTGTTTTTT.

The V call is TRBV7-9, the J call TRBJ2-7; D is perhaps TRBD1 (6 bases). The closer fit of TRBJ2-5 to the DNA end suggests the J call may be wrong. The CDR3 length is 17 residues. The germline CDR1 and CDR2 sequences are SEHNR and FQNEAQ (reference sequence). The CDR3 loop reads CASSRTPGHLLSETQYF. DNA for the CDR3: TGTGCCAGCAGCCGCACTCCGGGACACCTTCTTTCGGAGACCCAGTACTTC.

This chain joins TRBV12-3 or TRBV12-4 and TRBJ2-5; weak D call: TRBD2 (5 bases). The ends were cut back, 3 bases at V and 11 bases at J, with 22 bases in the middle. The CDR3 is 15 residues long. This CDR3 is CASSLESAGGDEQYF. DNA for the CDR3: TGTGCCAGCAGTTTGGAGTCGGCGGGTGGAGATGAGCAGTACTTC.

The sample holds a few counts of this clonotype. The rearrangement uses TRBV4-1 and TRBJ2-3, with D possibly being TRBD2 (6 bases). Germline CDR1 reads MGHRA; CDR2 reads YSYEKL. Trimming took 1 base from V and 4 from J, leaving 9 bases between them. The CDR3 sequence is 14 residues long. The CDR3 DNA sequence: TGCGCCAGCAGCCAAGGGGGGACTCCAGATACGCAGTATTTT. It translates to CASSQGGTPDTQYF.

The gene calls are TRBV7-9 and TRBJ2-3; D unclear. Trimming stripped 4 bases from V and 5 bases from J, with 4 bases between. CDR3 length: 11 residues. The germline gives CDR1 SEHNR, CDR2 FQNEAQ (reference sequence). The CDR3 region is CASSWQDTQYF. CDR3 DNA: TGTGCCAGCAGCTGGCAAGATACGCAGTATTTT.

The chain recombines TRBV7-9 with TRBJ2-7; 9 bases map to TRBD2. In germline, CDR1 is SEHNR, CDR2 FQNEAQ (reference sequence). The ends lost 5 bases at V and 2 bases at J; junction bases unmatched: 7. The CDR3 loop spans 15 amino acids. The CDR3 nucleotides read TGTGCCAGCAGCCTGCGGACTAGCGTAGCCTACGAGCAGTACTTC. As protein: CASSLRTSVAYEQYF.

This clonotype has just a few counts. The CDR3 loop reads CASTSTDRESSSYNSPLHF. Written as DNA, the CDR3 is TGTGCCAGCACCTCCACGGACAGGGAATCGAGCTCCTATAATTCACCCCTCCACTTT. The chain links TRBV6-1 to TRBJ1-6; TRBD1 matches at 8 bases. There are 19 residues in the CDR3. Germline V lookup: CDR1 MNHNS, CDR2 SASEGT. V was pared by 7 bases and J by 0 bases, with 14 bases of the junction left unmatched.

The chain combines TRBV5-6 with TRBJ2-5; 7 bases match TRBD1. The end of the DNA is better explained by TRBJ2-7, so the J call may be wrong. Germline CDR1 is SGHDT and CDR2 is YYEEEE. CDR3 length equals 16 residues. CDR3 residues: CASSFPGDSGPYEQYF. As DNA, the CDR3 is TGTGCCAGCAGCTTCCCAGGGGACAGCGGTCCGTACGAGCAGTACTTC.

This chain links TRBV27 with TRBJ2-3; D remains unclear. The germline gives CDR1 MNHEY, CDR2 SMNVEV (reference sequence). The CDR3 consists of 12 residues. Deletions cut 8 bases from V and 1 base from J, with 7 bases between. The chain's CDR3 is CASDDRTDTQYF. The CDR3 DNA follows: TGTGCCAGCGACGATCGCACAGATACGCAGTATTTT.

This chain uses TRBV4-1 with TRBJ1-5; 10 bases line up with TRBD1. The germline V gene has CDR1 MGHRA and CDR2 YSYEKL. The CDR3 loop spans 14 amino acids. Trimming at V came to 8 bases and at J to 8 bases, leaving 9 bases not matched to a gene. In nucleotides, the CDR3 is TGCGCCAGCCGCTGGACAGGGGGAGGAGAGCCCCAGCATTTT. This translates into CASRWTGGGEPQHF.

The chain combines TRBV12-3 or TRBV12-4 with TRBJ2-1; possibly TRBD2 for D (5 bases). V was shortened by 4 bases and J by 0 bases, with 10 bases between the two germline ends. CDR3 size: 15 residues. CDR3 DNA sequence: TGTGCCAGCAGTTCAGCGGAGACCTCCTACAATGAGCAGTTCTTC. It is translated as CASSSAETSYNEQFF.

This clonotype was detected a few times. The chain recombines TRBV4-1 with TRBJ2-7, with 7 nucleotides matching TRBD1. The CDR3 sequence is 15 residues long. V trimming: 4 bases; J trimming: 3 bases; junction bases outside the gene matches: 9. Germline loops: CDR1 MGHRA, CDR2 YSYEKL. The CDR3 region has the DNA TGCGCCAGCAGCCCCCCCGGGACAGTTAGCTACGAGCAGTACTTC. Its translation: CASSPPGTVSYEQYF.

The V call is TRBV3-1, the J call TRBJ1-1, with 7 positions matching TRBD1. Trimming at V came to 6 bases and at J to 4 bases, leaving 8 bases not matched to a gene. This CDR3 comprises 14 residues. The germline CDR1 and CDR2 sequences are LGHDT and YNNKEL (reference sequence). The CDR3 DNA is TGTGCCAGCAGGGCAACAGGGGTAGGCACTGAAGCTTTCTTT. Its translation is CASRATGVGTEAFF.

This clonotype was detected a few times. The chain combines TRBV6-6 with TRBJ2-1, with D maybe TRBD1 (5 bases). V lost 6 bases, J lost 0 bases, and 12 bases lay in between. The germline gives CDR1 MNHNY, CDR2 SVGAGI (reference sequence). This CDR3 spans 15 amino acids. The CDR3: CASRKDSNSYNEQFF. The CDR3 nucleotides are TGTGCCAGCAGGAAAGACAGCAACTCCTACAATGAGCAGTTCTTC.

A single count supports this clonotype. The J gene is TRBJ2-1, the V gene TRBV20-1, with D possibly matching TRBD2 (7 bases). Between the trimmed V and J ends, which lost 3 bases and 3 bases, there was a span of 18 bases. Per the germline V gene, CDR1 is DFQATT and CDR2 is SNEGSKA (reference sequence). This CDR3 is built from 16 residues. The CDR3 nucleotides read TGCAGTGCTAGCGGGGGGCCGGCCGATTTCTACAATGAGCAGTTCTTC. Translated, it gives CSASGGPADFYNEQFF.

The chain's CDR3 is CASSQSQEKLFF. The CDR3 coding sequence is TGTGCCAGCAGCCAATCTCAGGAAAAACTGTTTTTT. V gene TRBV3-1 combines with J gene TRBJ1-4; no definite D call. Trimming cost V 2 bases and J 8 bases, with 6 bases left between them. The CDR3 contains 12 residues. The germline V gene encodes CDR1 LGHDT and CDR2 YNNKEL (reference sequence).

This chain links TRBV20-1 with TRBJ2-7; a possible D gene is TRBD2 (5 bases). Germline CDR1 is DFQATT and CDR2 is SNEGSKA (reference sequence). The CDR3 has 14 amino acids. V was trimmed by 3 bases and J by 3 bases, leaving 15 bases between them. CDR3 protein: CSARAHGVDYEQYF. CDR3 in DNA: TGCAGTGCTAGGGCCCACGGGGTTGACTACGAGCAGTACTTC.